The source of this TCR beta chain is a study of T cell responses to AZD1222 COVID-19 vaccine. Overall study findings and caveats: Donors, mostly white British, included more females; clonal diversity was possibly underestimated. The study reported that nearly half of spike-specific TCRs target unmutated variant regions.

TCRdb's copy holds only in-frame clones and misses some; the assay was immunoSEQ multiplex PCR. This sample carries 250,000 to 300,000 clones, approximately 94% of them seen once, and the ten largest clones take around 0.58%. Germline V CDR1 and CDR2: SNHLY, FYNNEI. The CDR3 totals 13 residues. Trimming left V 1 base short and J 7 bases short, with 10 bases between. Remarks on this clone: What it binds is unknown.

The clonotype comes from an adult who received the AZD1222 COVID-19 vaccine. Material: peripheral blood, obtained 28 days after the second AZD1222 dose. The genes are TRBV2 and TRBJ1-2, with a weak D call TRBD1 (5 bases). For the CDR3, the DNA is TGTGCCAGCAGTGAAGGGCAGAGGGGTGGCTACACCTTC. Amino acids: CASSEGQRGGYTF.